This TCR beta chain came from a study of shared clonotypes between healthy human individuals. Sequencing used immunoSEQ multiplex PCR; TCRdb keeps in-frame clones, though not all of them. This sample has over a million clones, with about 75% found just once. There are many counts of this clone. Trimming cost V 8 bases and J 3 bases; bases outside gene matches: 7. There are 14 residues in the CDR3. Germline V CDR1 and CDR2: LNHNV, YYDKDF (reference sequence). This clonotype originated in a man aged 18 to 30 in good health. Material for sequencing was memory CD4+ T cells sorted from blood. Subset noted: CD45RA-negative fraction. The chain recombines TRBV15 with TRBJ2-7, with TRBD2 identical over 10 bases. The CDR3: CATRSSGGDYEQYF. CDR3 coding DNA: TGTGCCACCCGTTCTAGCGGGGGCGACTACGAGCAGTACTTC.